This TCR beta chain was obtained from a study of control samples from healthy donors and cancer patients. CDR1 is SGHRS and CDR2 is YFSETQ in the germline V gene. The CDR3 spans 14 residues. Trimming stripped 2 bases from V and 3 bases from J, with 11 bases between. Method: immunoSEQ multiplex PCR; TCRdb's copy keeps in-frame clones and lacks some. The sample contains 75,000 to 90,000 clones, 70% to 90% of which appear only once. The rearrangement uses TRBV5-1 and TRBJ1-1; D remains ambiguous. The source is a man aged 50 to 60 in good health. The sample was blood. The CDR3 is CASSFEMGYTEAFF. CDR3 bases: TGCGCCAGCAGCTTCGAGATGGGATACACTGAAGCTTTCTTT.